The next 5 T cell receptor beta chains were all read from a single sample in a study of regulatory T cells in long-lasting Graves disease. CDR3-region Arm-PCR and iRepertoire HTBI primers produced the TCR beta libraries. TCRdb reanalysed the multiplex PCR reads using MiXCR and keeps one entry per CDR3 protein. Among roughly 450,000 distinct CDR3 sequences listed, around a quarter were seen once. Time point defined: persistent/refractory GD, antithyroid drugs over 5 years with positive TRAb. RNA isolated from PBMCs was used to make the TCR library. This material consisted of peripheral blood mononuclear cells (PBMCs), taken when the disease was refractory, from a patient treated with antithyroid drugs. These TCRs come from a female donor with Graves disease.

The rearrangement links TRBV29-1 to TRBJ1-2; 10 nucleotides align to TRBD1. The germline CDR1 and CDR2 sequences are SQVTM and ANQGSEA. The trim removed 7 bases at V and 3 bases at J, leaving 11 bases unmatched. The CDR3 loop spans 15 amino acids. CDR3 sequence reads: CSAPKGQGSHYGYTF. CDR3 sequence (DNA): TGCAGCGCCCCTAAGGGACAGGGGTCTCACTATGGCTACACCTTC.

The gene calls are TRBV20-1 and TRBJ1-1; D is possibly TRBD1 (5 bases). CDR1 and CDR2 from the germline V gene are DFQATT and SNEGSKA (reference sequence). The CDR3 sequence is 14 residues long. V was trimmed by 8 bases and J by 2 bases, leaving 18 bases between them. The CDR3 spells CSSDVRDANTEAFF. CDR3 bases: TGCAGTTCGGACGTCCGGGACGCCAACACTGAAGCTTTCTTT.

The gene calls are TRBV9 and TRBJ2-6; D unresolved. V gave up 0 bases and J gave up 0 bases, with 4 bases separating them. CDR1 and CDR2 (germline): SGDLS, YYNGEE. The CDR3 runs to 15 residues. The CDR3 nucleotides read TGTGCCAGCAGCGTAGGAAGCTCTGGGGCCAACGTCCTGACTTTC. Translated: CASSVGSSGANVLTF.

This clonotype was seen only a few times. The chain employs TRBV7-8 and TRBJ1-6; TRBD1 matches 7 bases. The J segment lost 5 bases and the V segment lost 3 bases, leaving 4 bases of the junction unmatched. The CDR3 has 15 residues. Germline values: CDR1 SGHVS, CDR2 FQNEAQ. This CDR3 reads CASSLVGQNNSPLHF. The CDR3 DNA reads TGTGCCAGCAGCTTGGTGGGACAGAATAATTCACCCCTCCACTTT.

The chain carries TRBV18 and TRBJ2-1; no definite D call. V was shortened by 0 bases and J by 4 bases, with 7 bases between the two germline ends. CDR3 length: 14 amino acids. Per germline, CDR1 KGHSH and CDR2 LQKENI. The CDR3 region has the DNA TGTGCCAGCTCACCACCTACAAGATACAATGAGCAGTTCTTC. It translates to CASSPPTRYNEQFF. The full variable domain, its missing parts supplied by reference TRBV18 and TRBJ2-1, is NAGVMQNPRHLVRRRGQEARLRCSPMKGHSHVYWYRQLPEEGLKFMVYLQKENIIDESGMPKERFSAEFPKEGPSILRIQQVVRGDSAAYFCASSPPTRYNEQFFGPGTRLTVL.